This TCR beta chain emerged from a study of blood T cell repertoires in COVID-19. The CDR3 length is 14 residues. The V and J ends lost 1 base and 1 base respectively, with 7 bases between them. CDR1 and CDR2 from the germline V gene are LNHDA and SQIVND (reference sequence). Original processing methods: The authors estimated nucleated cell counts from reference gene primer amplification. Produced via immunoSEQ multiplex PCR; TCRdb's table is partial and in-frame only. V, J and clone size derive from that table, while D and trimming were established from the DNA sequence. The top ten hold approximately 1.5% of the sample, which has 350,000 to 450,000 clones, about 91% seen once.

The V call is TRBV19, the J call TRBJ1-1; D remains ambiguous. Material: peripheral blood. This TCR came from a middle-aged woman with COVID-19, enrolled during active disease. CDR3 amino acids: CASSIVSRNTEAFF. In DNA form, the CDR3 reads TGTGCCAGTAGTATAGTTTCCAGGAACACTGAAGCTTTCTTT.